Presented here are 24 T cell receptor beta chains from one specimen sequenced in a study of beta chain features in type 1 diabetes. The investigators reverse transcribed all of the isolated RNA, so they sequenced expressed TCRB transcripts. The data were produced by immunoSEQ multiplex PCR, yet TCRdb's version contains in-frame clones alone and is incomplete. This table has 130,000 to 150,000 clones, roughly 50% appearing once. Sequenced input: Tregs from blood. These receptors came from a man aged 18 to 30 in good health.

The rearrangement uses TRBV10-3 and TRBJ2-3; 8 bases map to TRBD2. Germline loops: CDR1 ENHRY, CDR2 SYGVKD. V shed 4 bases, J shed 0 bases, and the junction held 6 bases outside the gene matches. The CDR3 runs to 16 residues. The CDR3 DNA reads TGTGCCATCAGTGGGGGACTAGGTCACAGCACAGATACGCAGTATTTT. Translated, it gives CAISGGLGHSTDTQYF.

The chain links TRBV7-2 to TRBJ2-5; 7 nucleotides align to TRBD1. The CDR3 spans 15 residues. After removal of 5 bases from V and 5 bases from J, the junction contained 11 bases not matched to a gene. Germline CDR1 and CDR2: SGHTA and FQGNSA. CDR3 sequence reads: CASSNLQGTWETQYF. The CDR3 DNA reads TGTGCCAGCAGCAACCTACAGGGGACCTGGGAGACCCAGTACTTC.

The chain uses TRBV9 and TRBJ2-6; D call uncertain. Germline CDR1 SGDLS, CDR2 YYNGEE. V dropped 2 bases and J dropped 1 base, with 7 bases sitting between them. The CDR3 covers 15 residues. DNA for the CDR3: TGTGCCAGCAGCGTTGGTCGGTCTGGGGCCAACGTCCTGACTTTC. Protein sequence: CASSVGRSGANVLTF.

This clone was recorded a few times. This chain connects TRBV10-3 to TRBJ2-3, with 10 bases identical to TRBD1. V lost 7 bases, J lost 9 bases, and 7 bases stayed unmatched. The CDR3 is 13 residues long. Per the germline V gene, CDR1 is ENHRY and CDR2 is SYGVKD. CDR3 amino acids: CAITSPGQGTQYF. The CDR3 DNA follows: TGTGCCATCACCAGCCCGGGACAGGGGACGCAGTATTTT.

This clone was observed a handful of times. The chain carries TRBV9 and TRBJ2-6; D remains unclear. The CDR3 totals 16 residues. From germline, CDR1 is SGDLS and CDR2 YYNGEE. V shed 0 bases and J shed 0 bases, with 7 bases lying between them. This CDR3 reads CASSVGASSGANVLTF. The CDR3, as DNA: TGTGCCAGCAGCGTAGGGGCCAGCTCTGGGGCCAACGTCCTGACTTTC. The variable domain in full, with the rest retrieved from reference TRBV9 and TRBJ2-6, is DSGVTQTPKHLITATGQRVTLRCSPRSGDLSVYWYQQSLDQGLQFLIQYYNGEERAKGNILERFSAQQFPDLHSELNLSSLELGDSALYFCASSVGASSGANVLTFGAGSRLTVL.

The chain employs TRBV19 and TRBJ2-1; D is uncertain. From germline, CDR1 is LNHDA and CDR2 SQIVND (reference sequence). CDR3 length: 14 residues. V was clipped by 4 bases and J by 0 bases, with 7 bases between them. CDR3 in DNA: TGTGCCAGTAGTAGTTTACTCTCCTACAATGAGCAGTTCTTC. This gives the protein CASSSLLSYNEQFF.

The chain uses TRBV7-2 and TRBJ2-6; 7 nucleotides agree with TRBD1. This CDR3 spans 16 amino acids. The V gene's germline CDR1 is SGHTA and CDR2 FQGNSA. The J segment lost 4 bases and the V segment lost 7 bases, leaving 10 bases of the junction unmatched. The CDR3 DNA reads TGTGCCAGCATAGACAGGGTCGGGATAGGGGCCAACGTCCTGACTTTC. It codes for CASIDRVGIGANVLTF.

CDR3: CASSFRLAGDTQYF. As DNA, the CDR3 is TGCGCCAGCAGCTTTCGACTAGCGGGAGATACGCAGTATTTT. This chain uses TRBV5-1 with TRBJ2-3; 10 bases align to TRBD2. The V segment lost 2 bases and the J segment 5 bases; nucleotides outside the gene matches: 2. Germline CDR1 and CDR2: SGHRS and YFSETQ. CDR3 length equals 14 residues. Full variable domain (missing parts from reference TRBV5-1 and TRBJ2-3): KAGVTQTPRYLIKTRGQQVTLSCSPISGHRSVSWYQQTPGQGLQFLFEYFSETQRNKGNFPGRFSGRQFSNSRSEMNVSTLELGDSALYLCASSFRLAGDTQYFGPGTRLTVL.

The chain uses TRBV4-1 and TRBJ1-2; 7 nucleotides match TRBD1. The trim removed 3 bases at V and 7 bases at J, leaving 17 bases unmatched. The CDR3 runs 17 residues. Germline-derived CDR1 and CDR2 are MGHRA and YSYEKL. CDR3 amino acids: CASSHPRSLDRAFGYTF. The CDR3 DNA sequence: TGCGCCAGCAGCCACCCGAGAAGCCTTGACAGGGCGTTTGGCTACACCTTC.

V gene TRBV28 combines with J gene TRBJ2-2; TRBD1 aligns across 7 bases. V shed 10 bases and J 1 base; nucleotides not matched to a gene: 12. From germline, CDR1 is MDHEN and CDR2 SYDVKM. This CDR3 has 16 residues. The CDR3 sequence: CATTPQGVGNTGELFF. The CDR3 bases are TGTGCCACCACACCCCAGGGGGTAGGGAACACCGGGGAGCTGTTTTTT.

The genes are TRBV6-1 and TRBJ1-1, with 7 bases that match TRBD1. CDR3 length: 14 amino acids. The germline gives CDR1 MNHNS, CDR2 SASEGT. V lost 6 bases and J lost 5; bases outside the gene matches: 9. DNA for the CDR3: TGTGCCAGCAGCCGACAGGGACCGGGGACTGAAGCTTTCTTT. This gives the protein CASSRQGPGTEAFF.

This sequence joins TRBV30 and TRBJ1-3, with D maybe TRBD1 (5 bases). The CDR3 runs to 13 residues. V was cut by 4 bases and J by 4 bases, with 11 bases left in between. Looked up from germline, CDR1 is GTSNPN and CDR2 is SVGIG (reference sequence). The CDR3 DNA is TGTGCCTGGATCACACGGGGGGGAAACACCATATATTTT. Its translation is CAWITRGGNTIYF. The variable domain in full, completed from reference TRBV30 and TRBJ1-3, reads SQTIHQWPATLVQPVGSPLSLECTVEGTSNPNLYWYRQAAGRGLQLLFYSVGIGQISSEVPQNLSASRPQDRQFILSSKKLLLSDSGFYLCAWITRGGNTIYFGEGSWLTVV.

The V gene is TRBV6-5, the J gene TRBJ1-5; D is uncertain. The CDR3 has 14 residues. Trimming pared 5 bases from V and 6 bases from J, leaving 14 bases between. Germline loops: CDR1 MNHEY, CDR2 SVGAGI. CDR3 in DNA: TGTGCCAGCAGTGACCTAGACGGATTTCAGCCCCAGCATTTT. Protein sequence: CASSDLDGFQPQHF.

This chain links TRBV19 with TRBJ1-2; 8 bases are shared with TRBD1. The CDR3 loop spans 13 amino acids. V lost 9 bases to trimming and J lost 7 bases; unmatched junction nucleotides: 10. CDR1 and CDR2 (germline): LNHDA, SQIVND (reference sequence). The CDR3 DNA follows: TGTGCCAGCCGAGACAGGGGTGGGTCTGGCTACACCTTC. This encodes CASRDRGGSGYTF.

The chain employs TRBV30 and TRBJ2-1; TRBD2 agrees at 14 bases. The CDR3 totals 15 residues. The germline gives CDR1 GTSNPN, CDR2 SVGIG (reference sequence). V lost 0 bases and J lost 8; bases outside the gene matches: 3. In DNA form, the CDR3 reads TGTGCCTGGAGTGTTGGGACTAGCGGGAGAGATGAGCAGTTCTTC. Translated, it gives CAWSVGTSGRDEQFF.

V and J are TRBV11-2 and TRBJ2-4; 7 bases are shared with TRBD2. CDR1 and CDR2 from the germline V gene are SGHAT and FQNNGV. V shed 3 bases and J 0 bases; nucleotides not matched to a gene: 5. This CDR3 region has 16 residues. The CDR3 here is CASSLGGSLAKNIQYF. The CDR3 nucleotides read TGTGCCAGCAGCTTGGGGGGGTCACTAGCCAAAAACATTCAGTACTTC.

This clone has just a few counts. The chain recombines TRBV30 with TRBJ1-5, with D unclear. The CDR3 sequence is 11 residues long. The germline CDR1 and CDR2 sequences are GTSNPN and SVGIG (reference sequence). The germline V and J ends were trimmed by 5 bases and 15 bases, with 17 bases remaining between them. The CDR3 DNA is TGTGCCTGGGCCTTGGGCGGGGAATGGCATTTT. It is translated as CAWALGGEWHF.

The J gene is TRBJ2-5, the V gene TRBV14, with D maybe TRBD1 (6 bases). This CDR3 region has 17 residues. Trimming removed 0 bases from V and 5 bases from J, with 19 bases in between. The germline V gene has CDR1 SGHDN and CDR2 FVKESK. The CDR3 here is CASSQEVNRATGETQYF. The CDR3 bases are TGTGCCAGCAGCCAAGAAGTTAACAGGGCTACTGGGGAGACCCAGTACTTC.

The J gene is TRBJ1-6, the V gene TRBV2; D is unclear. CDR3 length equals 14 residues. Germline CDR1 SNHLY, CDR2 FYNNEI. Trimming took off 4 bases at V and 4 bases at J, with 8 bases between the two ends. As DNA, the CDR3 is TGTGCCAGCAGTGTCCTCCCTTATAATTCACCCCTCCACTTT. It is translated as CASSVLPYNSPLHF. Supplemented by reference TRBV2 and TRBJ1-6, the full variable domain reads EPEVTQTPSHQVTQMGQEVILRCVPISNHLYFYWYRQILGQKVEFLVSFYNNEISEKSEIFDDQFSVERPDGSNFTLKIRSTKLEDSAMYFCASSVLPYNSPLHFGNGTRLTVT.

This chain joins TRBV7-3 and TRBJ2-2; D unresolved. The V and J ends lost 5 bases and 1 base respectively, with 2 bases between them. This CDR3 has 12 residues. Per germline, CDR1 SGHTA and CDR2 FQGTGA. CDR3: CASSRNTGELFF. As DNA, the CDR3 is TGTGCCAGCAGCCGGAACACCGGGGAGCTGTTTTTT.

The gene calls are TRBV19 and TRBJ1-1; D gene unclear. The germline CDR1 and CDR2 sequences are LNHDA and SQIVND (reference sequence). The V gene lost 6 bases and the J gene lost 1 base, with 18 bases spanning the gap. This CDR3 spans 16 amino acids. The CDR3 DNA is TGTGCCAGTAGCCTTGTTGCCGAGGGAAGGAACACTGAAGCTTTCTTT. It codes for CASSLVAEGRNTEAFF.

The rearrangement links TRBV30 to TRBJ2-2, with unresolved D. Germline CDR1 reads GTSNPN; CDR2 reads SVGIG (reference sequence). CDR3 size: 14 residues. Trimming left V 4 bases short and J 3 bases short, with 12 bases between. DNA for the CDR3: TGTGCCTGGAATGAGGTTGCCCACACCGGGGAGCTGTTTTTT. Translation gives CAWNEVAHTGELFF.

The chain has TRBV7-2 and TRBJ2-1; TRBD2 aligns across 14 bases. This CDR3 is 16 amino acids long. The germline V gene encodes CDR1 SGHTA and CDR2 FQGNSA. Trimming removed 2 bases from V and 6 bases from J; junction bases left unmatched: 3. CDR3 bases: TGTGCCAGCAGCTTATATGGACTAGCGGGGGGCAATGAGCAGTTCTTC. This encodes CASSLYGLAGGNEQFF.

The gene calls are TRBV25-1 and TRBJ2-1; D remains ambiguous. V gave up 5 bases and J gave up 2 bases, with 10 bases separating them. CDR1 and CDR2 from the germline V gene are MGHDK and SYGVNS. The CDR3 covers 14 residues. In nucleotides, the CDR3 is TGTGCCAGCAGTAACGCGGCCACCTACAATGAGCAGTTCTTC. Protein sequence: CASSNAATYNEQFF.